Below, one TCR beta chain is given with its context. This sample is part of a study of blood T cell repertoires in COVID-19. Study at large: Whether acute or convalescent, the COVID-19 samples came from the United States, Italy and Spain. PBMCs, B-cell-depleted T cells, or T cells were the source of the cDNA or gDNA that made up the material.

V gave up 5 bases and J gave up 0 bases, with 19 bases separating them. Germline assignment: CDR1 SGHAT and CDR2 FQNNGV. The CDR3 loop spans 17 amino acids. Authors' data handling: Amplification of reference gene primers provided the estimated nucleated cell counts. TCRdb keeps only in-frame clones here, not all; method: immunoSEQ multiplex PCR. V, J and clone size are those of that table, while D and trimming were read from the DNA. The data show about 150,000 clones, about 87% seen once. Sequences were obtained from peripheral blood. The receptor was isolated from a man aged 45-65 years who had recovered from COVID-19. The V and J genes are TRBV11-2 and TRBJ2-5, with D possibly being TRBD2 (6 bases). The chain's CDR3 is CASSHNGGIGYQETQYF. CDR3 coding DNA: TGTGCCAGCAGCCATAATGGGGGGATCGGGTACCAAGAGACCCAGTACTTC.